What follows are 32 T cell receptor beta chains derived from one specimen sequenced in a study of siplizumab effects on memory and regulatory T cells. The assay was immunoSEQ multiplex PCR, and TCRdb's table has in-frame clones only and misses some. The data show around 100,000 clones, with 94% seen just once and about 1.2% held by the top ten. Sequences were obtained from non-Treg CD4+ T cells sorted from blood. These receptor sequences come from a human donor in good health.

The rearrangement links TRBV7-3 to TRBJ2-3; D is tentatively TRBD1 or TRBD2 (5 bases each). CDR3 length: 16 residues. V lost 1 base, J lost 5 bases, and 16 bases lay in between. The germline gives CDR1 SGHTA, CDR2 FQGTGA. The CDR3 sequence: CASSLIRGGPLDTQYF. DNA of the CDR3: TGTGCCAGCAGCTTAATTCGGGGCGGTCCGCTAGATACGCAGTATTTT.

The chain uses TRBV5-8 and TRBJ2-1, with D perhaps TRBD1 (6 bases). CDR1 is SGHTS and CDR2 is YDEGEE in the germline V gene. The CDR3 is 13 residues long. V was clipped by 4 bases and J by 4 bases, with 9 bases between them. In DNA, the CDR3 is TGTGCCAGCAGCCACGACAGGTACAATGAGCAGTTCTTC. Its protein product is CASSHDRYNEQFF.

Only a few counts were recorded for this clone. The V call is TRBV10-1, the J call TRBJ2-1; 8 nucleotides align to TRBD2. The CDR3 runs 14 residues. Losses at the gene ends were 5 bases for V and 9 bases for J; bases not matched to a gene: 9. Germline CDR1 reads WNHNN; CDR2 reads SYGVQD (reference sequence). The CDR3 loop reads CASSPQAGGGEQFF. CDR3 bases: TGCGCCAGCAGTCCCCAGGCGGGAGGTGGTGAGCAGTTCTTC.

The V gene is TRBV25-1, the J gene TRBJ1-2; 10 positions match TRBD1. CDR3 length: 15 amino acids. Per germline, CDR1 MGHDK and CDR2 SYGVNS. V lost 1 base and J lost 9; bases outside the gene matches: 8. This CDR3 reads CASSESFGQGESYTF. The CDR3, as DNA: TGTGCCAGCAGTGAATCCTTTGGACAGGGGGAAAGCTACACCTTC.

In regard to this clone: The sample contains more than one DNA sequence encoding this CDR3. As DNA, the CDR3 is TGCGCCAGCAGCTTGGGTACAGGGGGCTCCTACGAGCAGTACTTC. Protein: CASSLGTGGSYEQYF. The chain employs TRBV5-1 and TRBJ2-7; 8 nucleotides match TRBD1. Germline CDR1 SGHRS, CDR2 YFSETQ. V lost 0 bases to trimming and J lost 0 bases; unmatched junction nucleotides: 2. The CDR3 sequence is 15 residues long.

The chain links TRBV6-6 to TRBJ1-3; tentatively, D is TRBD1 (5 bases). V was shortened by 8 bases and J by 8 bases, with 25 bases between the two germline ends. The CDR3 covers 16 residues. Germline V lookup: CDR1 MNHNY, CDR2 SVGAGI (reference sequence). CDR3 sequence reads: CASRFSTGRHMDTIYF. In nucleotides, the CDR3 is TGTGCCAGCCGTTTCTCAACGGGACGCCATATGGACACCATATATTTT.

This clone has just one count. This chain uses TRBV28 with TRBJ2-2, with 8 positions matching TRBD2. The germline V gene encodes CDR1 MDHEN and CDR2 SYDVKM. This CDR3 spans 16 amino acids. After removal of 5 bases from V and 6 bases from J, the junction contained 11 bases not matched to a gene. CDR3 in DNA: TGTGCCAGCAGTGATCAAGAAGCGGGAGACGCCGGGGAGCTGTTTTTT. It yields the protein CASSDQEAGDAGELFF.

The CDR3 loop reads CASSLEGDFYEQYF. CDR3 sequence (DNA): TGCGCCAGCAGCTTGGAGGGGGACTTCTACGAGCAGTACTTC. The J gene is TRBJ2-7, the V gene TRBV5-1; possibly TRBD1 or TRBD2 for D (6 bases each). The CDR3 runs to 14 residues. The V gene lost 0 bases and the J gene lost 3 bases, with 10 bases spanning the gap. The germline V gene has CDR1 SGHRS and CDR2 YFSETQ. The whole variable domain, remainder taken from reference TRBV5-1 and TRBJ2-7, is KAGVTQTPRYLIKTRGQQVTLSCSPISGHRSVSWYQQTPGQGLQFLFEYFSETQRNKGNFPGRFSGRQFSNSRSEMNVSTLELGDSALYLCASSLEGDFYEQYFGPGTRLTVT.

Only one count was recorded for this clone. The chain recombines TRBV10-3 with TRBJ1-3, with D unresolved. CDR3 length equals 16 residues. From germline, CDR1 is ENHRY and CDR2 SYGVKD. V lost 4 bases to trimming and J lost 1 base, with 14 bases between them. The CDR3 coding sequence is TGTGCCATCAGTGCTGACGGCAGGCTTTCTGGAAACACCATATATTTT. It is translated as CAISADGRLSGNTIYF.

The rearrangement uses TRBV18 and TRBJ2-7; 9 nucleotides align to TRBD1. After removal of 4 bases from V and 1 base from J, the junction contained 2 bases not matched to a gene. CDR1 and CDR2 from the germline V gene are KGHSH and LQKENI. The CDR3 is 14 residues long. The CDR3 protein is CASSQTGGSYEQYF. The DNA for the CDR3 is TGTGCCAGCTCACAGACAGGGGGGTCCTACGAGCAGTACTTC.

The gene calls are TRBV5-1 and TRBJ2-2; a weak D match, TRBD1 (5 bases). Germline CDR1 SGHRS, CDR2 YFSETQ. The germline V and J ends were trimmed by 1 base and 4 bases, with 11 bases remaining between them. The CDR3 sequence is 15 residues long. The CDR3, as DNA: TGCGCCAGCAGCTTGCCTAGGGGCGGCACCGGGGAGCTGTTTTTT. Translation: CASSLPRGGTGELFF. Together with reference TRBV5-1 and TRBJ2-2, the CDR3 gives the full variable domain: KAGVTQTPRYLIKTRGQQVTLSCSPISGHRSVSWYQQTPGQGLQFLFEYFSETQRNKGNFPGRFSGRQFSNSRSEMNVSTLELGDSALYLCASSLPRGGTGELFFGEGSRLTVL.

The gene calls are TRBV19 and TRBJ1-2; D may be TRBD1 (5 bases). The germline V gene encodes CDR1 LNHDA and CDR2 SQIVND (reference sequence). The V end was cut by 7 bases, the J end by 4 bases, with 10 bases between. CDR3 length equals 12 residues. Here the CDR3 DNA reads TGTGCCAGTACTGGGGACCTCTATGGCTACACCTTC. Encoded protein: CASTGDLYGYTF. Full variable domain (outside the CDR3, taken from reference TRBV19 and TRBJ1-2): DGGITQSPKYLFRKEGQNVTLSCEQNLNHDAMYWYRQDPGQGLRLIYYSQIVNDFQKGDIAEGYSVSREKKESFPLTVTSAQKNPTAFYLCASTGDLYGYTFGSGTRLTVV.

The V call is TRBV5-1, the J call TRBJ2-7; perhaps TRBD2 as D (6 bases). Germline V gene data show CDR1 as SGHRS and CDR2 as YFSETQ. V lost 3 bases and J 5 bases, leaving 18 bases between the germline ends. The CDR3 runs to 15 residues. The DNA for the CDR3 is TGCGCCAGCAGCTCAGAAGGGCGGGGATGGGACGAGCAGTACTTC. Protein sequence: CASSSEGRGWDEQYF.

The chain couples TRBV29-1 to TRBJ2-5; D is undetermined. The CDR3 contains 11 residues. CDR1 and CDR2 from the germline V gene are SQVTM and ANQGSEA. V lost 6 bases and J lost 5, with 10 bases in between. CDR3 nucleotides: TGCAGCGTCTCCGTGGCTGAGACCCAGTACTTC. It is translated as CSVSVAETQYF.

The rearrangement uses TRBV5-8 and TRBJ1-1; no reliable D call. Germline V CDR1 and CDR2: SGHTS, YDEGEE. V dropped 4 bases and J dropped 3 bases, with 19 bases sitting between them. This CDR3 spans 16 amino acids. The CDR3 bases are TGTGCCAGCAGCCCCCGGCCGGGAGCTGACCACACTGAAGCTTTCTTT. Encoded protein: CASSPRPGADHTEAFF.

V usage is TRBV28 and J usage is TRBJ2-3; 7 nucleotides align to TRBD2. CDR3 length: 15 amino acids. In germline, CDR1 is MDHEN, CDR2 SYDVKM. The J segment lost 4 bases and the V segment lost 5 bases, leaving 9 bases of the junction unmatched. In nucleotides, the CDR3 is TGTGCCAGCAGTGCTCATAGCGGGTCCTCAGATACGCAGTATTTT. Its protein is CASSAHSGSSDTQYF.

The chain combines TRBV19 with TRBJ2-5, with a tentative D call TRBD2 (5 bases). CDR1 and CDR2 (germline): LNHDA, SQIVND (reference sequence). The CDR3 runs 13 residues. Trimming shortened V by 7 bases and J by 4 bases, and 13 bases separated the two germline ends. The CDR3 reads CASKTFGGETQYF. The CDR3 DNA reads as TGTGCCAGTAAGACTTTTGGAGGAGAGACCCAGTACTTC. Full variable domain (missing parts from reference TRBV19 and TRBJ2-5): DGGITQSPKYLFRKEGQNVTLSCEQNLNHDAMYWYRQDPGQGLRLIYYSQIVNDFQKGDIAEGYSVSREKKESFPLTVTSAQKNPTAFYLCASKTFGGETQYFGPGTRLLVL.

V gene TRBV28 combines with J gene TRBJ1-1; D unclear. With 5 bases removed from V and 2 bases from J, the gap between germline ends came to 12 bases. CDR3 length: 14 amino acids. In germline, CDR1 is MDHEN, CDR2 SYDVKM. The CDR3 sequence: CASSEHGGNTEAFF. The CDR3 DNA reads TGTGCCAGCAGTGAGCATGGCGGCAACACTGAAGCTTTCTTT.

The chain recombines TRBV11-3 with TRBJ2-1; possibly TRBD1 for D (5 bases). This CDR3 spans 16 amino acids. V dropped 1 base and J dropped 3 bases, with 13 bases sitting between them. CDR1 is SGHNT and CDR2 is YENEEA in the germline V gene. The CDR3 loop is CASSLAGRPYYNEQFF. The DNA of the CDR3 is TGTGCCAGCAGCTTAGCAGGGCGCCCCTACTACAATGAGCAGTTCTTC.

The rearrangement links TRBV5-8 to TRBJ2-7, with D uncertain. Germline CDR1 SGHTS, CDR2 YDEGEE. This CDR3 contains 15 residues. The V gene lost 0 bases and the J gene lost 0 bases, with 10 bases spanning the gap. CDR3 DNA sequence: TGTGCCAGCAGCTTGGCCTTAGGTAGCTCCTACGAGCAGTACTTC. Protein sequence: CASSLALGSSYEQYF.

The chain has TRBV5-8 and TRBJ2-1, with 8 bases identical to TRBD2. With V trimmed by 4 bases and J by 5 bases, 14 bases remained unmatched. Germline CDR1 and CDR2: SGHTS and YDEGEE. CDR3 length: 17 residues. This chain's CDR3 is CASSGPLTSGLNNEQFF. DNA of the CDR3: TGTGCCAGCAGCGGGCCGTTAACTAGCGGCCTAAACAATGAGCAGTTCTTC.

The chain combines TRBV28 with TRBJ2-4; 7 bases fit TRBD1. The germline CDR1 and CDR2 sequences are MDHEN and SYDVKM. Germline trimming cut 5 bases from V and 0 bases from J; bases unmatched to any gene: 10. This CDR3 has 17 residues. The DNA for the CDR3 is TGTGCCAGCAGTCCTGCCGGACAGGTCGTAGCCAAAAACATTCAGTACTTC. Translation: CASSPAGQVVAKNIQYF.

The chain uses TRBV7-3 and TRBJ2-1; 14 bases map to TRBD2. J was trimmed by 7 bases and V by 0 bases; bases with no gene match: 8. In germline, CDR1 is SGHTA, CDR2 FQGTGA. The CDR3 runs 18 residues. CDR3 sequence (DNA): TGTGCCAGCAGCTTAACGTCTCCAGGGACTAGCGGGAGAAATGAGCAGTTCTTC. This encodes CASSLTSPGTSGRNEQFF.

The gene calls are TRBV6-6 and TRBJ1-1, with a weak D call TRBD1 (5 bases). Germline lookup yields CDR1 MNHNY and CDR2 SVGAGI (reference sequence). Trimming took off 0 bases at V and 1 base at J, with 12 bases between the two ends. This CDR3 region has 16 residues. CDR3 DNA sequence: TGTGCCAGCAGTTACTCCTTCACCAGGGCGAACACTGAAGCTTTCTTT. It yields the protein CASSYSFTRANTEAFF.

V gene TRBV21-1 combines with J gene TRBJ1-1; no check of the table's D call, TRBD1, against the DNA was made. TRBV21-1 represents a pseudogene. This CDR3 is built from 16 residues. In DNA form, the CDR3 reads TGTGCCAGCAGCCTCCGGCAGGGGGAATTAAGCACTGAAGCTTTCTTT. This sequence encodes CASSLRQGELSTEAFF.

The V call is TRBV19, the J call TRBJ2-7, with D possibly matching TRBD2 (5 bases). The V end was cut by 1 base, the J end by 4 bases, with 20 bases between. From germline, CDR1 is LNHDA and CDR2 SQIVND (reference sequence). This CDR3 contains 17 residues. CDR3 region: CASSIAFRAAVEYEQYF. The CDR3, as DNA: TGTGCCAGTAGTATAGCGTTTCGAGCAGCGGTTGAATACGAGCAGTACTTC.

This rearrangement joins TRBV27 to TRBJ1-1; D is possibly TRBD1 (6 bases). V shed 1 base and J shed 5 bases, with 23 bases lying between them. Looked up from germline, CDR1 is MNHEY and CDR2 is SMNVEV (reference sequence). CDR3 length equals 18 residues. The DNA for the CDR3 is TGTGCCAGCAGTTTATGGCCCCCTTCCACAGGGTCAAGTACTGAAGCTTTCTTT. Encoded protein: CASSLWPPSTGSSTEAFF.

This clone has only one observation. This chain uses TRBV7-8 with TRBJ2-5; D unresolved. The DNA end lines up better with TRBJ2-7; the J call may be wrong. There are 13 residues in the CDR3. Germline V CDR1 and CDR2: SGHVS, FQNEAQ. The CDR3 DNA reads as TGTGCCAGCAGCCCTGCCTTAACCTACGAGCAGTACTTC. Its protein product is CASSPALTYEQYF.

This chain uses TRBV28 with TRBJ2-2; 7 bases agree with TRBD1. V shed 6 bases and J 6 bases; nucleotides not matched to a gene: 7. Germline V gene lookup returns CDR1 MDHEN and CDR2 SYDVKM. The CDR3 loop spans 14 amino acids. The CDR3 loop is CASRLTGSPGELFF. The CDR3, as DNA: TGTGCCAGCAGGTTGACAGGGTCCCCCGGGGAGCTGTTTTTT.

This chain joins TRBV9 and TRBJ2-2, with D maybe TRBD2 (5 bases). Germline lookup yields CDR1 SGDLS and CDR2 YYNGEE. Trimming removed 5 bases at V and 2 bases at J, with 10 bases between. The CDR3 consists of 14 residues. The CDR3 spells CASSSDPNTGELFF. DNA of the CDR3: TGTGCCAGCAGTAGCGACCCAAACACCGGGGAGCTGTTTTTT.

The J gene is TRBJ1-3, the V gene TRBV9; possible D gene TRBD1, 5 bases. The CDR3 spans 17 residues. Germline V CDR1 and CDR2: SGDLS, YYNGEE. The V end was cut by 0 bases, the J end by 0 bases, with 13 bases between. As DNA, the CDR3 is TGTGCCAGCAGCGTAGGACAGACCACCGCCTCTGGAAACACCATATATTTT. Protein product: CASSVGQTTASGNTIYF.

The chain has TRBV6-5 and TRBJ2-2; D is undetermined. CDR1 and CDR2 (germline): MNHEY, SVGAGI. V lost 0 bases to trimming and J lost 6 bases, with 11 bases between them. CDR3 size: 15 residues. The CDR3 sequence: CASSYSSTGSGELFF. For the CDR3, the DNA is TGTGCCAGCAGTTACTCGAGTACCGGGTCCGGGGAGCTGTTTTTT.